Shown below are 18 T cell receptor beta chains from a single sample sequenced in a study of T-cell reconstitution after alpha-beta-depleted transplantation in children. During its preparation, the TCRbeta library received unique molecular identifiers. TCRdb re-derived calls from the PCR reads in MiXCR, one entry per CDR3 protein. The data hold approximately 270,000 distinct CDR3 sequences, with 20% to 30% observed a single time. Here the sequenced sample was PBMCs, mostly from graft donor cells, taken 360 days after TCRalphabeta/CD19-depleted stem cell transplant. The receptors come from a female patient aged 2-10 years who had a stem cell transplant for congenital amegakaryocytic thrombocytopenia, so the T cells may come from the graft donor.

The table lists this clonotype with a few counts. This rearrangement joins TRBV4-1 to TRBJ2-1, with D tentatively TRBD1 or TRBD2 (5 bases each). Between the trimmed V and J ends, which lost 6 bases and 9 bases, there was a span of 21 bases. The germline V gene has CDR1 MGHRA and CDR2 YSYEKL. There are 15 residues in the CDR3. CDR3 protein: CASRSVPAFGGEQFF. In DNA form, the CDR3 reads TGCGCCAGCAGATCTGTCCCCGCATTTGGGGGTGAGCAGTTCTTC.

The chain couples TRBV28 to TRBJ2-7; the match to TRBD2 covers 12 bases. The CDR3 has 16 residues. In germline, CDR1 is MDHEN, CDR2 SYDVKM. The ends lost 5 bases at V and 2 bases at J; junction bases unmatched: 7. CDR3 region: CASSLGTSGPAYEQYF. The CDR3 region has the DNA TGTGCCAGCAGTCTAGGGACTAGCGGGCCAGCCTACGAGCAGTACTTC.

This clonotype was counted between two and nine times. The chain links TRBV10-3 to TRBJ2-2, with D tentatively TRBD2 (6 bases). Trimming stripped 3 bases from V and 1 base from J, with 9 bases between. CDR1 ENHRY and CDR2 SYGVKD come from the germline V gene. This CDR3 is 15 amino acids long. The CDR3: CAISDVAVNTGELFF. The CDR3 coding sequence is TGTGCCATCAGTGATGTAGCGGTGAACACCGGGGAGCTGTTTTTT.

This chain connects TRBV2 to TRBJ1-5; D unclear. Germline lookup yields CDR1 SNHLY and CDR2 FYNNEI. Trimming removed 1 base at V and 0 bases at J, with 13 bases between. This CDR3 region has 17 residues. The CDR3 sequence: CASSEGLGVPSNQPQHF. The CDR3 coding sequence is TGTGCCAGCAGTGAAGGGCTTGGGGTCCCTAGCAATCAGCCCCAGCATTTT.

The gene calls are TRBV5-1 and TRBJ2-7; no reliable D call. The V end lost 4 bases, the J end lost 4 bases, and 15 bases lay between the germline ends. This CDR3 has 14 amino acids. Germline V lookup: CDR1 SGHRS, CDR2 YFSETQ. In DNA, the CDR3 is TGCGCCAGCAGCCGATCCCCGGGCTCTTACGAGCAGTACTTC. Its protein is CASSRSPGSYEQYF.

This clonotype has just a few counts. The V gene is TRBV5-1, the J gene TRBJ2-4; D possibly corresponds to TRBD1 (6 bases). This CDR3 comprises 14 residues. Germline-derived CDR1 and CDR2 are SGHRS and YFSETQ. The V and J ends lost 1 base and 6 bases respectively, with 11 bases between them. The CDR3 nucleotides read TGCGCCAGCAGCTTGTCAGGGGTGGGAAACATTCAGTACTTC. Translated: CASSLSGVGNIQYF.

The CDR3 protein is CASSLVGDRGTNTQYF. As DNA, the CDR3 is TGTGCCAGCAGCTTGGTAGGGGACAGGGGGACTAATACGCAGTATTTT. This chain links TRBV5-5 with TRBJ2-3; 11 bases map to TRBD1. The V gene end was trimmed by 0 bases and the J gene end by 7 bases; junction bases not matched to a gene: 7. The CDR3 is 16 amino acids. CDR1 SGHKS and CDR2 YYEKEE come from the germline V gene (reference sequence). Full variable domain (outside the CDR3, taken from reference TRBV5-5 and TRBJ2-3): DAGVTQSPTHLIKTRGQQVTLRCSPISGHKSVSWYQQVLGQGPQFIFQYYEKEERGRGNFPDRFSARQFPNYSSELNVNALLLGDSALYLCASSLVGDRGTNTQYFGPGTRLTVL.

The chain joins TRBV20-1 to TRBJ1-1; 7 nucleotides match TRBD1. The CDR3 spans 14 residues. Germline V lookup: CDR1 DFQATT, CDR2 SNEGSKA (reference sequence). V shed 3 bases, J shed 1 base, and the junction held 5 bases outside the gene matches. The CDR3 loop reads CSASTGTANTEAFF. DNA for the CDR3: TGCAGTGCTAGCACCGGGACAGCGAACACTGAAGCTTTCTTT.

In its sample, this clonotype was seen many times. The CDR3 DNA is TGTGCCAGCAGTTTATCGATTCGGACAGGGGCCTCGAACACCGGGGAGCTGTTTTTT. It is translated as CASSLSIRTGASNTGELFF. This chain joins TRBV27 and TRBJ2-2; 9 bases fit TRBD1. The CDR3 is made up of 19 amino acids. Per the germline V gene, CDR1 is MNHEY and CDR2 is SMNVEV (reference sequence). The J segment lost 0 bases and the V segment lost 0 bases, leaving 8 bases of the junction unmatched.

DNA of the CDR3: TGTGCCAGCAGCCAAGAGGGGGGGCGTAATGAGCAGTTCTTC. Translation: CASSQEGGRNEQFF. The chain recombines TRBV3-1 with TRBJ2-1; possible D gene TRBD2, 7 bases. V lost 0 bases, J lost 7 bases, and 10 bases lay in between. The germline gives CDR1 LGHDT, CDR2 YNNKEL (reference sequence). CDR3 size: 14 residues.

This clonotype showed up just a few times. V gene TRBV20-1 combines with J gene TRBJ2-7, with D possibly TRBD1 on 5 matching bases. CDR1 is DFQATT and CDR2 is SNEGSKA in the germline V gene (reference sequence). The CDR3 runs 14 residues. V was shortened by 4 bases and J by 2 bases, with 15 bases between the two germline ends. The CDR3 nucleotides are TGCAGTGCTAAACCCGGGCTGGGGCCCTACGAGCAGTACTTC. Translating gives CSAKPGLGPYEQYF.

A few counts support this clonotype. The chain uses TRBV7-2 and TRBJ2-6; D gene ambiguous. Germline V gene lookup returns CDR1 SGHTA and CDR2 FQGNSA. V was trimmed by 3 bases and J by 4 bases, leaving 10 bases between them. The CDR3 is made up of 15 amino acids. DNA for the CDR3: TGTGCCAGCAGCTTCCGGGCGTCGGGGGCCAACGTCCTGACTTTC. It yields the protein CASSFRASGANVLTF. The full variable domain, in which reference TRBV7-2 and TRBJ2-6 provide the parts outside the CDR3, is GAGVSQSPSNKVTEKGKDVELRCDPISGHTALYWYRQSLGQGLEFLIYFQGNSAPDKSGLPSDRFSAERTGGSVSTLTIQRTQQEDSAVYLCASSFRASGANVLTFGAGSRLTVL.

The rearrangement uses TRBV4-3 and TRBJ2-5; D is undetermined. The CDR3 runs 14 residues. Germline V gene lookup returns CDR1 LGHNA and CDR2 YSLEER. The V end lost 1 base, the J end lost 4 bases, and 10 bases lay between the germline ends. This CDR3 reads CASSQGRDTETQYF. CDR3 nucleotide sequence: TGCGCCAGCAGCCAAGGGAGAGACACAGAGACCCAGTACTTC.

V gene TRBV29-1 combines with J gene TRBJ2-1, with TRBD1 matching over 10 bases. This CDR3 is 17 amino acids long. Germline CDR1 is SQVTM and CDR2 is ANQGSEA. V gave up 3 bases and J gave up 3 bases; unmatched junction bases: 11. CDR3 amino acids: CSVEGMGQGLNYNEQFF. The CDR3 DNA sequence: TGCAGCGTTGAGGGGATGGGACAGGGGTTGAACTACAATGAGCAGTTCTTC.

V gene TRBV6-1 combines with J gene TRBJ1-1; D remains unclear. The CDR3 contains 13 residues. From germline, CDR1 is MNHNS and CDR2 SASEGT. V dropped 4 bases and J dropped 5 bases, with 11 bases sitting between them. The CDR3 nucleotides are TGTGCCAGCAGTGCCATAGAGGTAACTGAAGCTTTCTTT. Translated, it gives CASSAIEVTEAFF.

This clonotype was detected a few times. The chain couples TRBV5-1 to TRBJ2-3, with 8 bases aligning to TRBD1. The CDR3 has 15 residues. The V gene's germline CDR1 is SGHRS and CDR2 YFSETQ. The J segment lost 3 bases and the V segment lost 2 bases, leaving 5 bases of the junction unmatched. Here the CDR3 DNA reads TGCGCCAGCAGCTTACAGGGGGATCTAACAGATACGCAGTATTTT. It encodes CASSLQGDLTDTQYF.

The CDR3: CASSPREGFGNTIYF. For the CDR3, the DNA is TGTGCCAGCAGCCCCCGAGAGGGGTTCGGAAACACCATATATTTT. The chain combines TRBV21-1 with TRBJ1-3; TRBD1 was called by the table and not checked on the DNA. TRBV21-1 is an annotated pseudogene. The CDR3 contains 15 residues.

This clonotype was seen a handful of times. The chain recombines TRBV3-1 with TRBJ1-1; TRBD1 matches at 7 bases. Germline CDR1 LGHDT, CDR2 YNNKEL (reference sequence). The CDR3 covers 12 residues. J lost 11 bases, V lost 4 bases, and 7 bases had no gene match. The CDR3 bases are TGTGCCAGCAGCCCAGGACAGGACCCTGCTTTCTTT. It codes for CASSPGQDPAFF. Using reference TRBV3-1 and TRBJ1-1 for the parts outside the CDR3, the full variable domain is DTAVSQTPKYLVTQMGNDKSIKCEQNLGHDTMYWYKQDSKKFLKIMFSYNNKELIINETVPNRFSPKSPDKAHLNLHINSLELGDSAVYFCASSPGQDPAFFGQGTRLTVV.